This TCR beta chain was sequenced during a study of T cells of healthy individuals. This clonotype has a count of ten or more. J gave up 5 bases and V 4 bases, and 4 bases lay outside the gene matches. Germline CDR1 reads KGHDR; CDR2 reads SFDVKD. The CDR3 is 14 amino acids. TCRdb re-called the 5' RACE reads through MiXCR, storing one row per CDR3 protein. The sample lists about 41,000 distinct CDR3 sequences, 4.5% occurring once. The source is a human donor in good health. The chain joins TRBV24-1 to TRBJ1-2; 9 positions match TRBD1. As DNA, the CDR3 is TGTGCCACCAGTGAAACCGACAGGGGGTATGGCTACACCTTC. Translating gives CATSETDRGYGYTF.